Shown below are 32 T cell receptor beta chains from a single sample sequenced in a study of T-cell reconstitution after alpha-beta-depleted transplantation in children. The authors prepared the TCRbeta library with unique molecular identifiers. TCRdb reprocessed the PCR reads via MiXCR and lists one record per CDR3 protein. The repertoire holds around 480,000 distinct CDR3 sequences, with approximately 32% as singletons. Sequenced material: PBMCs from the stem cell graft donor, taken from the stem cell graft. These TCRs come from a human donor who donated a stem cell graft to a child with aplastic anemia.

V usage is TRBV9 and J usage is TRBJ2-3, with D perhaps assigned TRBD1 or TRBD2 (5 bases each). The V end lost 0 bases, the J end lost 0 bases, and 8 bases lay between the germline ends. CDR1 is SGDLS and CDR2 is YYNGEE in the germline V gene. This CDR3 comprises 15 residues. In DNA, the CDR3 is TGTGCCAGCAGCGTAGAGGGACGGAGCACAGATACGCAGTATTTT. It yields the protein CASSVEGRSTDTQYF.

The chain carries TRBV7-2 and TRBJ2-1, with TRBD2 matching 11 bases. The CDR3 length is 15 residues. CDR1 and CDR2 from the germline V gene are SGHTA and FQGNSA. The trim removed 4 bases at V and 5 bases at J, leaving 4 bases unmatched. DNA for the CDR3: TGTGCCAGCAGCTCGGGACTAGCGGTAAACAATGAGCAGTTCTTC. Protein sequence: CASSSGLAVNNEQFF.

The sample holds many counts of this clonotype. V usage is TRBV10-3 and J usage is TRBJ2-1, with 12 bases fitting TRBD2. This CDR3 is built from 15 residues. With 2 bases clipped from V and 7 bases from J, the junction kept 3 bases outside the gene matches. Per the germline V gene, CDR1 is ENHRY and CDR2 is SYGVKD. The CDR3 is CAISERTSGINEQFF. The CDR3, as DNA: TGTGCCATCAGTGAGCGGACTAGCGGGATAAATGAGCAGTTCTTC.

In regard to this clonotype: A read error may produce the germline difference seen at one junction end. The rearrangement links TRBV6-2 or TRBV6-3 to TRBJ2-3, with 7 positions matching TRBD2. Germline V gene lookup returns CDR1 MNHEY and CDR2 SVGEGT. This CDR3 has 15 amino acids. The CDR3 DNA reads TGTGCCAGCAGTGACTCTAGCGGAGGCACAGATACGCAGTATTTT. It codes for CASSDSSGGTDTQYF.

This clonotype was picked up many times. DNA for the CDR3: TGTGCCAGCAGCTGGGGACAGGCGGCAGATACGCAGTATTTT. This sequence encodes CASSWGQAADTQYF. This chain connects TRBV5-5 to TRBJ2-3; 8 bases match TRBD1. CDR3 size: 14 residues. The germline CDR1 and CDR2 sequences are SGHKS and YYEKEE (reference sequence). V gave up 3 bases and J gave up 4 bases; unmatched junction bases: 4. The variable domain in full, with the rest retrieved from reference TRBV5-5 and TRBJ2-3, is DAGVTQSPTHLIKTRGQQVTLRCSPISGHKSVSWYQQVLGQGPQFIFQYYEKEERGRGNFPDRFSARQFPNYSSELNVNALLLGDSALYLCASSWGQAADTQYFGPGTRLTVL.

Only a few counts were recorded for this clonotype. CDR3 region: CASSTNEQEQETQYF. CDR3 coding DNA: TGTGCCAGCAGCACAAACGAACAGGAACAAGAGACCCAGTACTTC. The chain has TRBV4-2 and TRBJ2-5, with D perhaps matching TRBD1 (5 bases). Germline CDR1 and CDR2: LGHNA and YNFKEQ. The germline V and J ends were trimmed by 5 bases and 2 bases, with 15 bases remaining between them. The CDR3 contains 15 residues.

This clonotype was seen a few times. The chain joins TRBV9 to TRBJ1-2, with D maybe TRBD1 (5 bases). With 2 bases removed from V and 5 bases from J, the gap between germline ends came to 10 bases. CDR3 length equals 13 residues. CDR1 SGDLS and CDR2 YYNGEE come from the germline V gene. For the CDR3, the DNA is TGTGCCAGCAGCGTGTCACAGGAGTATGGCTACACCTTC. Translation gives CASSVSQEYGYTF.

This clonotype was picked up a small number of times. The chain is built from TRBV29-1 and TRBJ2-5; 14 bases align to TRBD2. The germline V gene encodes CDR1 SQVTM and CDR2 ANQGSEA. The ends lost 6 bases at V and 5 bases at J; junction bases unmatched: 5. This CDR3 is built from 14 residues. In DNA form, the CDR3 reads TGCAGCGTAGGGACTAGCGGGAGCCGGGAGACCCAGTACTTC. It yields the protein CSVGTSGSRETQYF.

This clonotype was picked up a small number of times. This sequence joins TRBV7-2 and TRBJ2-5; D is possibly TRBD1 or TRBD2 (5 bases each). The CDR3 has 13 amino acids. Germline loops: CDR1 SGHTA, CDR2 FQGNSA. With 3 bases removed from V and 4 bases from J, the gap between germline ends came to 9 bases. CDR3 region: CASSFGGAETQYF. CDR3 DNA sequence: TGTGCCAGCAGCTTTGGGGGAGCAGAGACCCAGTACTTC.

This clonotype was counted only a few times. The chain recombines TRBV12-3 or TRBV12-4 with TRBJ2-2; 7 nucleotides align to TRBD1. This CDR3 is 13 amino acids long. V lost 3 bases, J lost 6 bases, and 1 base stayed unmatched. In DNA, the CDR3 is TGTGCCAGCAGTTTTACAGGGGCCGGGGAGCTGTTTTTT. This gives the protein CASSFTGAGELFF.

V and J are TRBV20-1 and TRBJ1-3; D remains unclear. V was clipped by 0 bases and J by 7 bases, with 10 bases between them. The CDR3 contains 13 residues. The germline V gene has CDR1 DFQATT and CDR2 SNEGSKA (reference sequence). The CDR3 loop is CSARDGLGNTIYF. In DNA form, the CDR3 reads TGCAGTGCTAGAGACGGTCTGGGGAACACCATATATTTT.

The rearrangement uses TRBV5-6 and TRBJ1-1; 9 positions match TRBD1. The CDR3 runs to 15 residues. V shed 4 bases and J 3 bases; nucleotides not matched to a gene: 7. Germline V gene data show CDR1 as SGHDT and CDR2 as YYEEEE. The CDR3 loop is CASSTGTGSHTEAFF. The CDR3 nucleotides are TGTGCCAGCAGCACCGGGACAGGGTCCCACACTGAAGCTTTCTTT.

The CDR3, as DNA: TGTGCCAGCAGTCGCCCTCGAGCCCCCTACGAGCAGTACGTC. This gives the protein CASSRPRAPYEQYV. The V and J genes are TRBV6-2 or TRBV6-3 and TRBJ2-7, with D unclear. This CDR3 has 14 residues. Trimming removed 5 bases at V and 2 bases at J, with 13 bases between. CDR1 and CDR2 (germline): MNHEY, SVGEGT.

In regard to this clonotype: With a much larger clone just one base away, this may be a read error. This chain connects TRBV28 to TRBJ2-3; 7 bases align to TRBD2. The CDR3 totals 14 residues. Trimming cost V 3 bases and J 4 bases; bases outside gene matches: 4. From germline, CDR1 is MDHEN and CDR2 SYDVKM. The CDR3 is CASSFLTSADTQYF. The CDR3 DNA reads TGTGCCAGCAGTTTCTTAACTAGCGCAGATACGCAGTATTTT.

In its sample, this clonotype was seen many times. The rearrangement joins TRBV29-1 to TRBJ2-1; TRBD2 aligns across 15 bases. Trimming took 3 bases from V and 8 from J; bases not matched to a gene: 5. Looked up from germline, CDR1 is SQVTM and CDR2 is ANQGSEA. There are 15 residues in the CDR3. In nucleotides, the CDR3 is TGCAGCGTTGATAGGACTAGCGGGAGGGCCGATGAGCAGTTCTTC. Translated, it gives CSVDRTSGRADEQFF.

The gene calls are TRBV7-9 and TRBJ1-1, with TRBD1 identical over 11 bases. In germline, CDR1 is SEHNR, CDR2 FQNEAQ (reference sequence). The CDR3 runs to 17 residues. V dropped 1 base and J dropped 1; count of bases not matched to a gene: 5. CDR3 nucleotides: TGTGCCAGCAGCTTAGGGACAGGGGGCTTGAAGAACACTGAAGCTTTCTTT. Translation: CASSLGTGGLKNTEAFF.

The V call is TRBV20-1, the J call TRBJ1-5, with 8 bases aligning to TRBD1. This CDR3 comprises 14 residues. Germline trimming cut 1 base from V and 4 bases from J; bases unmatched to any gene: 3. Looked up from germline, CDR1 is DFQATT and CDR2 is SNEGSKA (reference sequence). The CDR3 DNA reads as TGCAGTGCTAGAGGAAGGACAGGGAATCAGCCCCAGCATTTT. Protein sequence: CSARGRTGNQPQHF.

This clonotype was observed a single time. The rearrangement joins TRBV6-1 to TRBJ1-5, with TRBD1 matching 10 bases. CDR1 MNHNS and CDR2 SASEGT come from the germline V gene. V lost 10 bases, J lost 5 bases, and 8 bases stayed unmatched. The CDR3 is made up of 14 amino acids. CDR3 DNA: TGTGCCACCGACCCGGACAGGGGGGATCAGCCCCAGCATTTT. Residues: CATDPDRGDQPQHF.

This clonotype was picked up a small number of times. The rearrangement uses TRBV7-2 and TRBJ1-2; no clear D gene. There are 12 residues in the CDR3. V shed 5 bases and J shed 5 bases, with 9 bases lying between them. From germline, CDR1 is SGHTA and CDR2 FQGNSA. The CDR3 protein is CASSLIGYGYTF. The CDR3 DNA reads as TGTGCCAGCAGCCTAATAGGTTATGGCTACACCTTC. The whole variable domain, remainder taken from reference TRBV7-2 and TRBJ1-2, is GAGVSQSPSNKVTEKGKDVELRCDPISGHTALYWYRQSLGQGLEFLIYFQGNSAPDKSGLPSDRFSAERTGGSVSTLTIQRTQQEDSAVYLCASSLIGYGYTFGSGTRLTVV.

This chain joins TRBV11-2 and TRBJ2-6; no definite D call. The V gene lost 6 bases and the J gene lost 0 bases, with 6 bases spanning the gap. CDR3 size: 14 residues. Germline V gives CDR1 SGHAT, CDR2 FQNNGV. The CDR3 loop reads CASRVVSGANVLTF. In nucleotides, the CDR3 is TGTGCCAGCAGAGTGGTCTCTGGGGCCAACGTCCTGACTTTC.

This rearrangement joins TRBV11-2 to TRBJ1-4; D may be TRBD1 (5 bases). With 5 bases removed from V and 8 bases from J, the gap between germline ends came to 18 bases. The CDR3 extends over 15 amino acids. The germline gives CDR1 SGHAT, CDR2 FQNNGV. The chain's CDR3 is CASSPGTRVGEKLFF. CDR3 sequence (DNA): TGTGCCAGCAGCCCGGGGACCCGGGTCGGCGAAAAACTGTTTTTT.

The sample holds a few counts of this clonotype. In DNA, the CDR3 is TGCAGTGCTAGAGTCCGGGGGGTTGGCCAAGAGACCCAGTACTTC. The encoded protein is CSARVRGVGQETQYF. The rearrangement uses TRBV20-1 and TRBJ2-5; TRBD2 matches 7 bases. The CDR3 is made up of 15 amino acids. The germline CDR1 and CDR2 sequences are DFQATT and SNEGSKA (reference sequence). Unmatched junction bases numbered 6, after V lost 1 base and J lost 1 base.

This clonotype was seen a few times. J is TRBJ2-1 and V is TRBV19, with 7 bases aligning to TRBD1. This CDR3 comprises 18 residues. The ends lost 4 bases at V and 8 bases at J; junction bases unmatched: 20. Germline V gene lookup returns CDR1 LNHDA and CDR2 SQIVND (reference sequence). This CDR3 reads CASSTPDRLPFGPDEQFF. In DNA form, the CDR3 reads TGTGCCAGTAGTACTCCGGACAGGCTACCGTTCGGGCCCGATGAGCAGTTCTTC. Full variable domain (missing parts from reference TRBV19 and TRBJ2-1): DGGITQSPKYLFRKEGQNVTLSCEQNLNHDAMYWYRQDPGQGLRLIYYSQIVNDFQKGDIAEGYSVSREKKESFPLTVTSAQKNPTAFYLCASSTPDRLPFGPDEQFFGPGTRLTVL.

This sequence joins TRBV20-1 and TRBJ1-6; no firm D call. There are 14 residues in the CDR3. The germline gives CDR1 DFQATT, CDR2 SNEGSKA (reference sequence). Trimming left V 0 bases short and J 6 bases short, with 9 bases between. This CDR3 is CSARDQRANSPLHF. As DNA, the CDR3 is TGCAGTGCTAGAGATCAGAGGGCTAATTCACCCCTCCACTTT.

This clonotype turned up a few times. CDR3 sequence: CSARDTHWAKNIQYF. CDR3 nucleotide sequence: TGCAGTGCTAGAGATACCCATTGGGCCAAAAACATTCAGTACTTC. The V gene is TRBV20-1, the J gene TRBJ2-4, with no clear D. The CDR3 runs to 15 residues. V lost 0 bases to trimming and J lost 1 base, with 10 bases between them. Germline V gene data show CDR1 as DFQATT and CDR2 as SNEGSKA (reference sequence).

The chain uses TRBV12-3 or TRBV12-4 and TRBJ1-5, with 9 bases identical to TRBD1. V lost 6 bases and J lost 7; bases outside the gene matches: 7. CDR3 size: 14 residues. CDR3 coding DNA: TGTGCCAGCAGCGAAGGACAGGGGAACCAGCCCCAGCATTTT. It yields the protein CASSEGQGNQPQHF.

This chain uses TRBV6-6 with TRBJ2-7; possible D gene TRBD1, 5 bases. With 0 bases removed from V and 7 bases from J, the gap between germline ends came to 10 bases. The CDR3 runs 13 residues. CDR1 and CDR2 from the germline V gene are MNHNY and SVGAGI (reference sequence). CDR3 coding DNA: TGTGCCAGCAGTTACTCGCAGGGTGAGGAGCAGTACGTC. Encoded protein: CASSYSQGEEQYV.

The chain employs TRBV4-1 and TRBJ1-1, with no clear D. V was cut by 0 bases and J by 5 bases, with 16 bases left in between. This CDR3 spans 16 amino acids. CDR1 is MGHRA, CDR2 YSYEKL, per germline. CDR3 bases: TGCGCCAGCAGCCAAGAAAAGCGGGGATCAGTAACTGAAGCTTTCTTT. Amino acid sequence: CASSQEKRGSVTEAFF.

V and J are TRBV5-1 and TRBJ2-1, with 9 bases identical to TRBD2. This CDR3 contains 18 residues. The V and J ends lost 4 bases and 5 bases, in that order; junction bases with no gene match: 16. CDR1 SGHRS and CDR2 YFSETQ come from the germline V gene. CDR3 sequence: CASSVGQREVKINNEQFF. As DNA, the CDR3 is TGCGCCAGCAGCGTAGGCCAGCGGGAGGTAAAGATAAACAATGAGCAGTTCTTC.

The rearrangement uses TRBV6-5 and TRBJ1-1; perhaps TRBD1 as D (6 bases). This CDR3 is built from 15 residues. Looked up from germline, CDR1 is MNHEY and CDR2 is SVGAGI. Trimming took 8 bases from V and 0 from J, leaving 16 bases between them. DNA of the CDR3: TGTGCCAGCGGCTACCCGGACAGTCTGAACACTGAAGCTTTCTTT. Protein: CASGYPDSLNTEAFF.

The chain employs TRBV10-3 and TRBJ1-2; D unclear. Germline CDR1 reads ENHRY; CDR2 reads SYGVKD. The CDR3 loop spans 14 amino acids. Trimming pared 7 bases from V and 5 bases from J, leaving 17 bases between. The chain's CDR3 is CAITARVRGYGYTF. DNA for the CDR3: TGTGCCATCACTGCTAGGGTACGGGGATATGGCTACACCTTC.

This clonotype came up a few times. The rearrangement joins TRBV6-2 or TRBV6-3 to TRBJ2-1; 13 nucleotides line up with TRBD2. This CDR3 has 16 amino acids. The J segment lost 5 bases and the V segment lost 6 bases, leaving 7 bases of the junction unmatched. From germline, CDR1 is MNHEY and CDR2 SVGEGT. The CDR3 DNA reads TGTGCCAGCAGGGATCCGGGACTAGCGGGACACAATGAGCAGTTCTTC. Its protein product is CASRDPGLAGHNEQFF.